This entry features one T cell receptor beta chain sequence. The data are from a study of tumor-infiltrating lymphocytes in oesophageal squamous cell carcinoma. A single record per CDR3 protein comes from TCRdb applying MiXCR to the PCR reads. The sample has about 12,000 distinct CDR3 sequences, 50% to 65% seen once. Germline V gene lookup returns CDR1 SGHTA and CDR2 FQGTGA. The CDR3 is 13 amino acids. This chain connects TRBV7-3 to TRBJ2-5; D is ambiguous. The J call may be in error: the DNA end matches TRBJ2-7 better. Material: esophageal tumor tissue. This clonotype was obtained from a female donor with esophageal squamous cell carcinoma. Here the CDR3 reads CASSLTLSYEQYF. CDR3 sequence (DNA): TGTGCCAGCAGCTTAACGCTCTCCTACGAGCAGTACTTC.